A selection of T cell receptor beta chains follows, all from one sample in a study of human versus mouse CDR3 diversity and MHC coevolution. The data were produced by immunoSEQ multiplex PCR, yet TCRdb's version contains in-frame clones alone and is incomplete. This table has 60,000 or so clones, roughly 94% appearing once. The sequenced material came from naive CD4+ T cells from blood. Receptors were obtained from a person between 60 and 70 years old in good health. The CDR3 runs from the conserved cysteine through the conserved F or W.

v_call,cdr3_length,cdr3_aa
TRBV9,15,CASTQGTGVAETQYF
TRBV11-2,17,CASSLAGTGILNYGYTF
TRBV5-1,18,CASSLSRSVGRTDEKLFF
TRBV6-5,15,CASSYSPGAGNEQFF
TRBV5-1,16,CASSIRISSGADTQYF
TRBV9,14,CASSVVGGPETQYF
TRBV30,11,CAWIDPDTQYF
TRBV29-1,13,CSVELGGNTEAFF
TRBV5-1,15,CASSFENSRTDTQYF
TRBV4-1,16,CASSQEERASYNEQFF
TRBV19,13,CASRGRAQETQYF
TRBV5-1,16,CASSLGPGGNYNEQFF
TRBV2,15,CASSAGRLVTDTQYF
TRBV6-1,14,CASIFKGAGTEAFF
TRBV4-1,12,CASSQGRTEAFF
TRBV29-1,13,CSAKTGGGNEQYF
TRBV18,13,CASSPTGIAEAFF
TRBV11-2,17,CASSLRTSGRDEDTQYF
TRBV9,17,CASSVGPSNPTNEKLFF
TRBV19,16,CASSQMGGAHGNTIYF
TRBV6-5,13,CASSYDMNTEAFF
TRBV6-5,14,CASTPQGGPYEQYF
TRBV6-1,13,CASRRGHSYEQYF
TRBV5-6,14,CASSPGRGRDIQYF
TRBV19,14,CASSIERERNEQFF
TRBV19,15,CASRETGTSTDTQYF
TRBV30,15,CAWSPLSGVGEKLFF
TRBV5-5,14,CASSQQGIRAEAFF